This TCR beta chain was sequenced for a study of T cell responses to AZD1222 COVID-19 vaccine (dated by TCRdb to the early 2020s). With regard to the full study: Because spike-specific TCR depth and breadth did not differ between the two schedules, AZD1222 recipients who got a second dose at roughly 4 weeks were pooled with those who got a second dose at roughly 12 weeks. A total of roughly 240 trial participants underwent TCR sequencing, of whom about 210 received two doses of AZD1222 and about 26 received two doses of the MenACWY control vaccine. Enrollment into the trials was organized by age into subgroups of 18-55, 56-69 and 70-plus years, and those subgroups contained around 150, 28 and 57 TCR-sequenced participants, respectively. The research as a whole found: Most participants were white British and females outnumbered males, and the authors suggested that clonal diversity may have been underestimated. Spike-specific TCR breadth and depth rose significantly after two AZD1222 doses compared with day 0 and with MenACWY recipients. Conclusions about previously exposed vaccinees are limited, since just 6 or 7 AZD1222 recipients were seropositive for SARS-CoV-2 at baseline. In the small 56-69-year group, the increase in depth fell short of significance, most likely because of low power. The whole spike protein was spanned by vaccine-associated CD4 TCRs, and dominant responses were seen in regions 160-218 and 743-854. Epitopes outside the regions mutated in the B.1.351 and B.1.1.7 variants were reportedly recognized by nearly half of the unique spike-specific TCRs. Because no samples from the day 14 peak response were available, repertoires could be characterized only after the peak T cell response.

V is pared back by 0 bases and J by 2 bases, with 7 bases lying between the germline termini. Taken from the germline V gene, the CDR1 and CDR2 loops are WSHSY and SAAADI. From its cysteine to its phenylalanine, the CDR3 spans 14 amino acids. Of the read, only the CDR3 DNA is kept; its 42 bases are in frame from base 1. Of note for this clone: Its antigen has not been determined. There are no base qualities to consult, and no much larger clone falls within one base.

Per the publication, the time point label means: baseline before first vaccination. The vaccinee samples were drawn from two UK trials, COV001 and COV002, one of which was a single-blind randomized controlled phase 2/3 trial testing AZD1222 (ChAdOx1 nCoV-19) in healthy adults. For TCRbeta chain sequencing, PBMC samples were collected from trial participants at day 0 and at day 28 after the second dose. The CDR3 regions of human TCRbeta chains were analyzed by immunosequencing. In the paper's pipeline: Repertoire TCRs were matched against a reference library of SARS-CoV-2-specific TCRs generated with the MIRA antigen-specificity platform. Breadth was defined as the fraction of unique TCRs that were SARS-CoV-2-associated, and depth was defined as the fraction of total T cells that were SARS-CoV-2-associated. Using the MIRA data, every spike-specific TCR was mapped to the spike region that the TCR reacted to and assigned to either a CD4 or a CD8 class. Log10-transformed breadth and depth values were compared by one-way ANOVA with Sidak's multiple comparisons tests. TCRdb stores this immuneACCESS table with in-frame sequences only. Part of the clones is absent; in the studies checked, under half of the shortfall reflects unresolved V genes, and no reason is known for the rest. V, J and clone size derive from that table, while D and trimming were established from the DNA sequence. The sample table contains more than 110,000 clones; only one count was recorded for over 90% of them. The ten biggest clones cover less than 6.5% of the sample.

The sample here was peripheral blood, taken on day 0 of AZD1222 vaccination. The sequence is built from TRBV10-2 and TRBJ1-2, with the D gene not clear enough to name. This sequence was found in an adult in good health. The nucleotide sequence is TGCGCCAGCAGTGAGTCGTCGGAAAACTATGGCTACACCTTC. This sequence encodes CASSESSENYGYTF.